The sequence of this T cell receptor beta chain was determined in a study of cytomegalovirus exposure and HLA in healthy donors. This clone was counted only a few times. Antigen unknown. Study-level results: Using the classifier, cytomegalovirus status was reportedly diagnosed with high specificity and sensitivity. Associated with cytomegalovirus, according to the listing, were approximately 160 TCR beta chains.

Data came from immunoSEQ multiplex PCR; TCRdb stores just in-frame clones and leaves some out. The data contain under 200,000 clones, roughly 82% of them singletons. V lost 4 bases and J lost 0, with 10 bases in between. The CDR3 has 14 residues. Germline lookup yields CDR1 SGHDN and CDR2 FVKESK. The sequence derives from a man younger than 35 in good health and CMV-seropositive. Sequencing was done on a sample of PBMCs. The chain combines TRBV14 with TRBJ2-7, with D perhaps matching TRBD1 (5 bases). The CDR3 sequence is CASSPQTVSYEQYF. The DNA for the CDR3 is TGTGCCAGCAGCCCCCAGACAGTCTCCTACGAGCAGTACTTC.